Listed here are 21 T cell receptor beta chains from one sample, sequenced in a study of blood T cell repertoires in COVID-19. Generated by immunoSEQ multiplex PCR, the TCRdb table keeps only in-frame clones and is missing some. The sample shows 52,000 or so clones, around 76% of them seen only once. The source material was peripheral blood. The origin of the receptors is a human donor in a cohort sampled during active COVID-19.

CDR3 region: CASSTWTVLYNSPLHF. In nucleotides, the CDR3 is TGTGCCAGCAGCACATGGACAGTCCTCTATAATTCACCCCTCCACTTT. The chain links TRBV21-1 to TRBJ1-6; the DNA was not compared with TRBD1, the D call given in the table. TRBV21-1 is listed as a pseudogene. The CDR3 runs 16 residues.

The gene calls are TRBV30 and TRBJ1-3; no reliable D call. CDR3 length: 12 residues. The germline CDR1 and CDR2 sequences are GTSNPN and SVGIG (reference sequence). Trimming cost V 0 bases and J 3 bases, with 3 bases left between them. The CDR3, as DNA: TGTGCCTGGAGTGTACTTGGAAACACCATATATTTT. Translating gives CAWSVLGNTIYF.

This clone has at least ten counts. The V call is TRBV27, the J call TRBJ2-1; D might be TRBD2 (5 bases). The V gene's germline CDR1 is MNHEY and CDR2 SMNVEV (reference sequence). This CDR3 has 14 amino acids. Trimming shortened V by 3 bases and J by 1 base, and 7 bases separated the two germline ends. CDR3 in DNA: TGTGCCAGCAGTTTGGACTCATCCTACAATGAGCAGTTCTTC. Translating it yields CASSLDSSYNEQFF.

The J gene is TRBJ1-2, the V gene TRBV28; a weak D match, TRBD1 (6 bases). The germline CDR1 and CDR2 sequences are MDHEN and SYDVKM. This CDR3 region has 12 residues. V lost 8 bases and J 8 bases, leaving 15 bases between the germline ends. As DNA, the CDR3 is TGTGCCAGCGACCGGGGGGCGGGCGGCTACACCTTC. This gives the protein CASDRGAGGYTF.

This chain links TRBV19 with TRBJ2-6; TRBD1 matches at 7 bases. Germline V lookup: CDR1 LNHDA, CDR2 SQIVND (reference sequence). Losses at the gene ends were 6 bases for V and 2 bases for J; bases not matched to a gene: 4. The CDR3 has 15 residues. CDR3 sequence reads: CASRQGITGANVLTF. DNA for the CDR3: TGTGCCAGTAGACAGGGGATCACTGGGGCCAACGTCCTGACTTTC.

The gene calls are TRBV14 and TRBJ2-7, with a tentative D call TRBD2 (5 bases). This CDR3 spans 14 amino acids. V was clipped by 2 bases and J by 1 base, with 9 bases between them. In germline, CDR1 is SGHDN, CDR2 FVKESK. The CDR3 coding sequence is TGTGCCAGCAGCCAATTCAGAGGGTCCTACGAGCAGTACTTC. It translates to CASSQFRGSYEQYF.

This clone was counted a few times. The chain has TRBV5-1 and TRBJ2-7, with D perhaps matching TRBD1 (7 bases). V lost 0 bases and J 5 bases, leaving 15 bases between the germline ends. Germline V lookup: CDR1 SGHRS, CDR2 YFSETQ. This CDR3 has 15 amino acids. The CDR3 loop reads CASSLDGRGAHEQYF. DNA of the CDR3: TGCGCCAGCAGCTTGGATGGCAGGGGGGCCCACGAGCAGTACTTC.

The sample holds a few counts of this clone. This chain links TRBV5-1 with TRBJ1-2; 8 nucleotides match TRBD1. The V segment lost 3 bases and the J segment 8 bases; nucleotides outside the gene matches: 6. CDR1 is SGHRS and CDR2 is YFSETQ in the germline V gene. The CDR3 extends over 13 amino acids. DNA for the CDR3: TGCGCCAGCAGCTCTTCGACAGGGGAAGGCTACACCTTC. It encodes CASSSSTGEGYTF.

This clone was counted between two and nine times. V gene TRBV9 combines with J gene TRBJ1-2, with D perhaps matching TRBD1 (5 bases). Germline V CDR1 and CDR2: SGDLS, YYNGEE. There are 13 residues in the CDR3. V was trimmed by 3 bases and J by 3 bases, leaving 9 bases between them. CDR3 in DNA: TGTGCCAGCAGCGCAGGGTACGACTATGGCTACACCTTC. Its translation: CASSAGYDYGYTF.

This sequence joins TRBV19 and TRBJ2-1, with 14 bases lining up with TRBD2. The CDR3 is 15 amino acids. J gave up 9 bases and V 7 bases, and 8 bases lay outside the gene matches. Looked up from germline, CDR1 is LNHDA and CDR2 is SQIVND (reference sequence). The CDR3 here is CASTTGTSGSGEQFF. DNA of the CDR3: TGTGCCAGTACCACCGGGACTAGCGGGAGTGGTGAGCAGTTCTTC.

As to this clone: The same CDR3 is also encoded by other DNA sequences in this sample. The V and J genes are TRBV6-5 and TRBJ1-2; 10 bases match TRBD1. V shed 2 bases, J shed 7 bases, and the junction held 4 bases outside the gene matches. Germline lookup yields CDR1 MNHEY and CDR2 SVGAGI. CDR3 length: 14 residues. The DNA for the CDR3 is TGTGCCAGCAGTTACACGGGACAGGGGAGTGGCTACACCTTC. Encoded protein: CASSYTGQGSGYTF.

The gene calls are TRBV3-1 (or the pseudogene TRBV3-2) and TRBJ2-7, with a tentative D call TRBD2 (7 bases). CDR3 size: 15 residues. Germline loops: CDR1 LGHDT, CDR2 YNNKEL (reference sequence). V was trimmed by 3 bases and J by 0 bases, leaving 12 bases between them. As DNA, the CDR3 is TGTGCCAGCAGCCAGGGCGGGGGCTCCTCCTACGAGCAGTACTTC. It specifies CASSQGGGSSYEQYF.

The V and J genes are TRBV9 and TRBJ1-2; D gene unclear. V lost 0 bases to trimming and J lost 5 bases, with 29 bases between them. The CDR3 runs 20 residues. In germline, CDR1 is SGDLS, CDR2 YYNGEE. CDR3 nucleotide sequence: TGTGCCAGCAGCGTAGGCAGCGACCCCTCGTTTGTCCGTCTAGTGTATGGCTACACCTTC. Residues: CASSVGSDPSFVRLVYGYTF.

Concerning this clone: Distinct nucleotide sequences in the sample also encode this CDR3. V usage is TRBV6-5 and J usage is TRBJ2-7, with 9 bases aligning to TRBD1. The junction had 9 bases not matched to a gene; V was cut back by 5 bases and J by 4 bases. The V gene's germline CDR1 is MNHEY and CDR2 SVGAGI. This CDR3 is 15 amino acids long. The CDR3 sequence is CASSNPGQGGYEQYF. CDR3 in DNA: TGTGCCAGCAGTAACCCGGGACAGGGAGGTTACGAGCAGTACTTC.

The chain recombines TRBV11-3 with TRBJ2-3, with 7 nucleotides matching TRBD2. Germline V CDR1 and CDR2: SGHNT, YENEEA. The CDR3 totals 14 residues. With V trimmed by 5 bases and J by 4 bases, 6 bases remained unmatched. CDR3 loop: CASSQRLAPDTQYF. The CDR3 region has the DNA TGTGCCAGCAGCCAGCGACTAGCCCCAGATACGCAGTATTTT.

The chain is built from TRBV6-6 and TRBJ2-3; D is uncertain. The germline V gene encodes CDR1 MNHNY and CDR2 SVGAGI (reference sequence). With 2 bases removed from V and 0 bases from J, the gap between germline ends came to 6 bases. The CDR3 is 14 amino acids. CDR3 DNA sequence: TGTGCCAGCAGTTACGCGGCTAGCACAGATACGCAGTATTTT. Residues: CASSYAASTDTQYF.

The chain employs TRBV2 and TRBJ1-2; D is unclear. With 6 bases removed from V and 4 bases from J, the gap between germline ends came to 18 bases. CDR3 length: 15 residues. Germline V gene sequence: CDR1 SNHLY, CDR2 FYNNEI. CDR3 DNA sequence: TGTGCCAGCAGGGAACAGACACCCGTCTCCTATGGCTACACCTTC. Translation gives CASREQTPVSYGYTF. The full variable domain, rest sourced from reference TRBV2 and TRBJ1-2, is EPEVTQTPSHQVTQMGQEVILRCVPISNHLYFYWYRQILGQKVEFLVSFYNNEISEKSEIFDDQFSVERPDGSNFTLKIRSTKLEDSAMYFCASREQTPVSYGYTFGSGTRLTVV.

The rearrangement uses TRBV12-3 or TRBV12-4 and TRBJ2-7; D possibly corresponds to TRBD2 (5 bases). This CDR3 contains 12 residues. V gave up 8 bases and J gave up 4 bases, with 12 bases separating them. DNA for the CDR3: TGTGCCAGCGGGGAGTCCTTGTACGAGCAGTACTTC. Amino acids: CASGESLYEQYF.

The chain links TRBV7-9 to TRBJ1-1; D remains ambiguous. There are 11 residues in the CDR3. Germline V gene sequence: CDR1 SEHNR, CDR2 FQNEAQ (reference sequence). V lost 0 bases and J lost 11, with 7 bases in between. The CDR3 bases are TGTGCCAGCAGCTTAGCCGGAGGGGCTTTCTTT. Translation gives CASSLAGGAFF.

The chain has TRBV10-3 and TRBJ2-7; 14 bases agree with TRBD2. Trimming at V came to 3 bases and at J to 1 base, leaving 5 bases not matched to a gene. Germline CDR1 and CDR2: ENHRY and SYGVKD. This CDR3 comprises 17 residues. The CDR3 DNA is TGTGCCATCAGTGACGGTGGGACTAGCGGGGGTTCCTACGAGCAGTACTTC. Its translation: CAISDGGTSGGSYEQYF.

The genes are TRBV7-2 and TRBJ2-5; no definite D call. Trimming shortened V by 4 bases and J by 5 bases, and 8 bases separated the two germline ends. The length of the CDR3 is 12 residues. CDR1 is SGHTA, CDR2 FQGNSA, per germline. CDR3 bases: TGTGCCAGCAGCTACCCCGGGGAGACCCAGTACTTC. Translating it yields CASSYPGETQYF.